These 10 T cell receptor beta chains came from one sample sequenced in a study of control samples from healthy donors and cancer patients. TCRdb's table, derived via immunoSEQ multiplex PCR, lists solely in-frame clones and lacks some. The sample lists 90,000 to 110,000 clones, roughly 80% occurring once. The sample was blood. The receptors were sampled from a woman between 45 and 65 years old in good health.

The rearrangement joins TRBV6-6 to TRBJ1-6, with 8 bases aligning to TRBD1. J gave up 10 bases and V 2 bases, and 4 bases lay outside the gene matches. CDR3 length: 14 amino acids. The V gene's germline CDR1 is MNHNY and CDR2 SVGAGI (reference sequence). Here the CDR3 reads CASSYQTGDSPLHF. CDR3 DNA: TGTGCCAGCAGTTACCAGACAGGGGACTCACCCCTCCACTTT.

The chain couples TRBV6-5 to TRBJ1-1; 7 nucleotides line up with TRBD1. J lost 4 bases, V lost 7 bases, and 9 bases had no gene match. From germline, CDR1 is MNHEY and CDR2 SVGAGI. CDR3 length equals 14 residues. DNA for the CDR3: TGTGCCAGCAACCTAGACAGGGTCGTCACTGAAGCTTTCTTT. Protein product: CASNLDRVVTEAFF.

This clone appeared a few times. V usage is TRBV2 and J usage is TRBJ1-4, with 7 bases fitting TRBD1. The CDR3 is 14 amino acids. Germline trimming cut 6 bases from V and 8 bases from J; bases unmatched to any gene: 9. Germline V gene sequence: CDR1 SNHLY, CDR2 FYNNEI. In DNA form, the CDR3 reads TGTGCCAGCAGATACGACAGGGTGGAAGAAAAACTGTTTTTT. Translation gives CASRYDRVEEKLFF.

This sequence joins TRBV3-1 (or the pseudogene TRBV3-2) and TRBJ2-2, with D tentatively TRBD1 or TRBD2 (5 bases each). The CDR3 contains 17 residues. Germline CDR1 reads LGHDT; CDR2 reads YNNKEL (reference sequence). With 4 bases removed from V and 1 base from J, the gap between germline ends came to 16 bases. For the CDR3, the DNA is TGTGCCAGCAGCCCTCTCCGAGGGCAGGGGAACACCGGGGAGCTGTTTTTT. Protein sequence: CASSPLRGQGNTGELFF.

This clone is medium-sized. The V call is TRBV5-8, the J call TRBJ1-1; D gene ambiguous. V lost 0 bases to trimming and J lost 4 bases, with 4 bases between them. Germline CDR1 SGHTS, CDR2 YDEGEE. The CDR3 has 12 residues. The CDR3 nucleotides read TGTGCCAGCAGCTTGGTTGCCACTGAAGCTTTCTTT. Translating it yields CASSLVATEAFF.

The chain employs TRBV9 and TRBJ2-7; possible D gene TRBD1, 6 bases. CDR1 is SGDLS, CDR2 YYNGEE, per germline. The CDR3 has 18 residues. Between the trimmed V and J ends, which lost 4 bases and 0 bases, there was a span of 23 bases. The CDR3 coding sequence is TGTGCCAGCAGCCTCGGAAGGACTGCAGGGGAGAGCTCCTACGAGCAGTACTTC. This sequence encodes CASSLGRTAGESSYEQYF.

The CDR3 reads CAWKGLLGMWAFF. The CDR3 nucleotides read TGTGCCTGGAAGGGACTGCTAGGGATGTGGGCTTTCTTT. The rearrangement links TRBV30 to TRBJ1-1; perhaps TRBD1 as D (5 bases). CDR1 GTSNPN and CDR2 SVGIG come from the germline V gene (reference sequence). V lost 4 bases, J lost 11 bases, and 20 bases lay in between. The length of the CDR3 is 13 residues.

The chain links TRBV24-1 to TRBJ1-5, with 12 bases that match TRBD1. There are 17 residues in the CDR3. CDR1 is KGHDR and CDR2 is SFDVKD in the germline V gene. Trimming removed 3 bases from V and 7 bases from J; junction bases left unmatched: 9. Here the CDR3 reads CATSDVPGQGAAQPQHF. The DNA for the CDR3 is TGTGCCACCAGTGATGTCCCGGGACAGGGGGCGGCCCAGCCCCAGCATTTT.

This chain joins TRBV20-1 and TRBJ2-7, with TRBD1 matching over 9 bases. The CDR3 is 14 amino acids. Germline loops: CDR1 DFQATT, CDR2 SNEGSKA (reference sequence). With V trimmed by 3 bases and J by 7 bases, 10 bases remained unmatched. CDR3 amino acids: CSASEQGAVREQYF. The CDR3 DNA is TGCAGTGCTAGTGAACAGGGGGCAGTGCGAGAGCAGTACTTC.

The chain uses TRBV5-6 and TRBJ2-7; 8 bases fit TRBD1. Germline V gene sequence: CDR1 SGHDT, CDR2 YYEEEE. J gave up 2 bases and V 4 bases, and 8 bases lay outside the gene matches. The CDR3 consists of 15 residues. CDR3 sequence (DNA): TGTGCCAGCAGCCTTATCGACAGGGGTCCCTACGAGCAGTACTTC. Translating it yields CASSLIDRGPYEQYF.